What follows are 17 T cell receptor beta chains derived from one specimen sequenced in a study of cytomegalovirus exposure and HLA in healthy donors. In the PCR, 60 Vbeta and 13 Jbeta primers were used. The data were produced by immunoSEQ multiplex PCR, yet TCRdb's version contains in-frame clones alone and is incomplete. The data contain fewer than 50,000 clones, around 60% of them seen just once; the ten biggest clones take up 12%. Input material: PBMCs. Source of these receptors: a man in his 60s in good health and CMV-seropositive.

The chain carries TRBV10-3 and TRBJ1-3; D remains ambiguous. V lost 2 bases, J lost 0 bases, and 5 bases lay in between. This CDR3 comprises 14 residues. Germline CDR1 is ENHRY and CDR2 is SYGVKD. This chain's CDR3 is CAISETVSGNTIYF. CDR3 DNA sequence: TGTGCCATCAGTGAGACAGTCTCTGGAAACACCATATATTTT.

The CDR3 sequence: CASSHHTSGRAGELFF. Here the CDR3 DNA reads TGCGCCAGCAGTCATCATACTAGCGGGAGGGCCGGGGAGCTGTTTTTT. V usage is TRBV23-1 and J usage is TRBJ2-2; 13 nucleotides line up with TRBD2. TRBV23-1 is an ORF, with its function uncertain. The CDR3 contains 16 residues. Trimming took 3 bases from V and 6 from J; bases not matched to a gene: 4.

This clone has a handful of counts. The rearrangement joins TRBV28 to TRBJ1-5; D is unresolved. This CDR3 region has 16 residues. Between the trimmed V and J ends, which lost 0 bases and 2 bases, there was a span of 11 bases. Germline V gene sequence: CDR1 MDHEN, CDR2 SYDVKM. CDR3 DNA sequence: TGTGCCAGCAGTTTATGGGGCGGGAGCGGCAATCAGCCCCAGCATTTT. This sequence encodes CASSLWGGSGNQPQHF.

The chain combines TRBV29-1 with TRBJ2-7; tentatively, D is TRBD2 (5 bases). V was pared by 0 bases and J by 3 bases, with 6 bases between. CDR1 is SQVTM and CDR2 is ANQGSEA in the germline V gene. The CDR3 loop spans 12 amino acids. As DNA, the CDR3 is TGCAGCGTTGAAGAAGAGGGCTACGAGCAGTACTTC. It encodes CSVEEEGYEQYF.

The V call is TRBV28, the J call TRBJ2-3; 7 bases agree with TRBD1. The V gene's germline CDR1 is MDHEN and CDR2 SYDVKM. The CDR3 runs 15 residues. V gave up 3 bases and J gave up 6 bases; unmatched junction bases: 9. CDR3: CASSLGDSGLDTQYF. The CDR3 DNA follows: TGTGCCAGCAGTTTGGGGGACAGCGGACTTGATACGCAGTATTTT.

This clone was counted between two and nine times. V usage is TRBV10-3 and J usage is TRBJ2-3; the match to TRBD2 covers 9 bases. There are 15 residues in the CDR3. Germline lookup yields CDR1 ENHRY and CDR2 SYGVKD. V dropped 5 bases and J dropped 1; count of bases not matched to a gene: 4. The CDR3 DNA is TGTGCCATCAGTCCGGGACTAGCTGGCACAGATACGCAGTATTTT. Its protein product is CAISPGLAGTDTQYF.

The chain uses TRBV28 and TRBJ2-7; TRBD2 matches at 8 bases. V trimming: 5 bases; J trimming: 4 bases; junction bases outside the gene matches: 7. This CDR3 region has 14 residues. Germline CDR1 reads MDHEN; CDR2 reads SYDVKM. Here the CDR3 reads CASSLGRASYEQYF. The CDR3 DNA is TGTGCCAGCAGTCTCGGGAGGGCCAGTTACGAGCAGTACTTC.

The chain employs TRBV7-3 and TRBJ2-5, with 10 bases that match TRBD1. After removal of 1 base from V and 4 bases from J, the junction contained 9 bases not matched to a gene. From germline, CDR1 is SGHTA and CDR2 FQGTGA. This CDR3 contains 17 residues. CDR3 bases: TGTGCCAGCAGCTTAAGGGGATCGGGACAGGGGTTAGAGACCCAGTACTTC. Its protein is CASSLRGSGQGLETQYF.

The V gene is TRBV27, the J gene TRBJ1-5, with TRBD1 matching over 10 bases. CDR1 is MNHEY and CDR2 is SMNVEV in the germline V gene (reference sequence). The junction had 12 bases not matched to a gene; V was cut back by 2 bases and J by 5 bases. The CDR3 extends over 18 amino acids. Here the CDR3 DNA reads TGTGCCAGCAGTTTACCAGACCATGCGACAGGGGGCCATCAGCCCCAGCATTTT. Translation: CASSLPDHATGGHQPQHF.

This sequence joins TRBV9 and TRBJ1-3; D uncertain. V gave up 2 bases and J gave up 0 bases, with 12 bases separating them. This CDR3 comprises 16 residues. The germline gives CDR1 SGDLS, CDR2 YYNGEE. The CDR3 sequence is CASSVALPISGNTIYF. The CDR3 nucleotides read TGTGCCAGCAGCGTGGCTCTGCCCATCTCTGGAAACACCATATATTTT.

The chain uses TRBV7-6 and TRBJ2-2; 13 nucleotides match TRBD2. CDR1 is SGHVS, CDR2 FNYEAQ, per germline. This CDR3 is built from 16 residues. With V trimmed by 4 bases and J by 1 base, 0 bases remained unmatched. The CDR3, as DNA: TGTGCCAGCAGCTGGACTAGCGGGAGGAACACCGGGGAGCTGTTTTTT. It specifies CASSWTSGRNTGELFF. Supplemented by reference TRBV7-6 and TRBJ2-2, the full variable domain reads GAGVSQSPRYKVTKRGQDVALRCDPISGHVSLYWYRQALGQGPEFLTYFNYEAQQDKSGLPNDRFSAERPEGSISTLTIQRTEQRDSAMYRCASSWTSGRNTGELFFGEGSRLTVL.

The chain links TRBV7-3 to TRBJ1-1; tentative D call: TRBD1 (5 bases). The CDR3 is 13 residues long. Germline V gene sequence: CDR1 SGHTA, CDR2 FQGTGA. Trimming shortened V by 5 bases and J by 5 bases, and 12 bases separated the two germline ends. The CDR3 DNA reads TGTGCCAGCAGCCCCCAACGGGGGACTGAAGCTTTCTTT. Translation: CASSPQRGTEAFF.

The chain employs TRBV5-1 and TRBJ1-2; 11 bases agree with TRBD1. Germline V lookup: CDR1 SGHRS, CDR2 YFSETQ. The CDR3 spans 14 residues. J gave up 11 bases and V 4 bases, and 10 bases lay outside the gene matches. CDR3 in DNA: TGCGCCAGCAGCCTGAGCGGGACAGGGGGTGGGTACACCTTC. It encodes CASSLSGTGGGYTF.

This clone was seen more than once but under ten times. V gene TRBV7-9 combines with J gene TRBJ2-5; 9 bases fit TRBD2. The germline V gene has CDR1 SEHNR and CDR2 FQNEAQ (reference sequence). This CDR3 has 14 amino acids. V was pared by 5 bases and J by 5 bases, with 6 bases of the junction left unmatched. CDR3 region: CASSGGLAGETQYF. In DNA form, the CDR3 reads TGTGCCAGCAGCGGCGGGCTAGCGGGGGAGACCCAGTACTTC.

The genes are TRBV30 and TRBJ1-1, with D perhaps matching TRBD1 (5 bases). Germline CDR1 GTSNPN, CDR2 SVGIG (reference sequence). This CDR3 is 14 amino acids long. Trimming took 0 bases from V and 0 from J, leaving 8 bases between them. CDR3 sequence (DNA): TGTGCCTGGAGTGTCCGGGGGTTGAACACTGAAGCTTTCTTT. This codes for CAWSVRGLNTEAFF. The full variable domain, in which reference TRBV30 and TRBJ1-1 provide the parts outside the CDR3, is SQTIHQWPATLVQPVGSPLSLECTVEGTSNPNLYWYRQAAGRGLQLLFYSVGIGQISSEVPQNLSASRPQDRQFILSSKKLLLSDSGFYLCAWSVRGLNTEAFFGQGTRLTVV.

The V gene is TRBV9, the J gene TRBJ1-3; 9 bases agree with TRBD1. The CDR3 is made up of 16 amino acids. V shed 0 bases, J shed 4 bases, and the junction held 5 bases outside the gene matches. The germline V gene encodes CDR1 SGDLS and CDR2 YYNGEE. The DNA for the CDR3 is TGTGCCAGCAGCGTAGACATTGACAGGGGGGGAAACACCATATATTTT. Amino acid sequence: CASSVDIDRGGNTIYF. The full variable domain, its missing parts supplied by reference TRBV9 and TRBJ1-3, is DSGVTQTPKHLITATGQRVTLRCSPRSGDLSVYWYQQSLDQGLQFLIQYYNGEERAKGNILERFSAQQFPDLHSELNLSSLELGDSALYFCASSVDIDRGGNTIYFGEGSWLTVV.

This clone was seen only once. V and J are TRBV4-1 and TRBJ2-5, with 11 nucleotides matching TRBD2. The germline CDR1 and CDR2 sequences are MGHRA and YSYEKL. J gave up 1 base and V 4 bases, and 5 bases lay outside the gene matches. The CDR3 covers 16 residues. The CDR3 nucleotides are TGCGCCAGCAGCCGAACTAGCGGGAGTGTCCAAGAGACCCAGTACTTC. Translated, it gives CASSRTSGSVQETQYF.